This TCR beta chain was captured by sequencing in a study of Ad26.COV2.S vaccination and SARS-CoV-2 variants. Findings and caveats of the study: Placebo recipients had lower spike-specific TCR breadth than vaccine recipients. Analytic work on TCR breadth and depth might have understated the full extent of total T cell responses. Spike-specific responses of CD8+ and CD4+ T cells were reported to display substantial breadth after vaccination.

Stated treatment: over 15 received Ad26.COV2.S at low or high dose, single or two shots; 5 received placebo; per-sample allocation not given. Sampling was done on day 63 after the first vaccine or placebo injection. The CDR3 sequence is 13 residues long. Germline V gene sequence: CDR1 SGHDT, CDR2 YYEEEE. Deletions cut 1 base from V and 6 bases from J, with 7 bases between. On this clone: Its antigen is not identified.

Profiled with immunoSEQ multiplex PCR; TCRdb holds only in-frame clones, not every one. The sample consists of around 450,000 clones, approximately 90% of them appearing once. This receptor was taken from a person aged 18-60 years who received the Ad26.COV2.S COVID-19 vaccine or a placebo. The chain joins TRBV5-6 to TRBJ1-4; D is uncertain. Sequencing was performed on peripheral blood, taken in a trial of Ad26.COV2.S vaccine versus placebo. For the CDR3, the DNA is TGTGCCAGCAGCTTGAGTCCCGATGAAAAACTGTTTTTT. This codes for CASSLSPDEKLFF.